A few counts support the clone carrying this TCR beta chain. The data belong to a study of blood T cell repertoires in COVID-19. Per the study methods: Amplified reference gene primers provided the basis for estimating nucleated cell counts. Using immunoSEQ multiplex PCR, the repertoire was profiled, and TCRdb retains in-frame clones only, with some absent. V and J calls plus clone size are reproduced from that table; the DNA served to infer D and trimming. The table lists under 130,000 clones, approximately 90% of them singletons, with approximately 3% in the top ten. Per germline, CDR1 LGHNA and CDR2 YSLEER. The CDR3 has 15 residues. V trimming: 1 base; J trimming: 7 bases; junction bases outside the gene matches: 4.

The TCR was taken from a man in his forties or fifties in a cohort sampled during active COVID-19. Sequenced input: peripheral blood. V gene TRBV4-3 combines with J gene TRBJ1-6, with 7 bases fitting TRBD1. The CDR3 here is CASSQVEGGNSPLHF. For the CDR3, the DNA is TGCGCCAGCAGCCAAGTTGAAGGGGGCAATTCACCCCTCCACTTT.